This record looks at one T cell receptor beta chain sequence and its context. The CDR3 runs to 15 residues. In germline, CDR1 is LGHNA, CDR2 YSLEER. V was pared by 4 bases and J by 6 bases, with 18 bases between. This entry comes from a study of T cell changes during pregnancy in multiple sclerosis. Here immunoSEQ multiplex PCR was the method, and the copy in TCRdb shows in-frame clones only, minus some. The repertoire has tens of thousands of clones, about 93% of them found once; the top ten carry around 0.64%. This chain uses TRBV4-3 with TRBJ1-2, with no clear D. Specimen: CD4+ T cells from peripheral blood mononuclear cells, collected in the third trimester of pregnancy. This receptor was identified in a female donor with multiple sclerosis, enrolled in a pregnancy study. The DNA of the CDR3 is TGCGCCAGCAGCCCCCAGACGTCGGGGAATGATGGCTACACCTTC. It codes for CASSPQTSGNDGYTF.